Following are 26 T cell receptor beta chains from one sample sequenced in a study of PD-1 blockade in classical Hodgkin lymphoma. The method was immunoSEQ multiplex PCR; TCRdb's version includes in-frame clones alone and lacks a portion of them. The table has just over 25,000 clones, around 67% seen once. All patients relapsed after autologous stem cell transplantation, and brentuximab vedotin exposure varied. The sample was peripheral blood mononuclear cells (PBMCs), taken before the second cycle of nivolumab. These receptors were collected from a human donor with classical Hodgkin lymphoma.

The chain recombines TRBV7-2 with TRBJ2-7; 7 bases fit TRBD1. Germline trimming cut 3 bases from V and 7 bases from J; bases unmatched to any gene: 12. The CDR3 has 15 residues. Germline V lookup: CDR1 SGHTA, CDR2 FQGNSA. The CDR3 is CASSFTGQKGQEQYF. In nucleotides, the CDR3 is TGTGCCAGCAGCTTCACGGGACAGAAGGGTCAAGAGCAGTACTTC.

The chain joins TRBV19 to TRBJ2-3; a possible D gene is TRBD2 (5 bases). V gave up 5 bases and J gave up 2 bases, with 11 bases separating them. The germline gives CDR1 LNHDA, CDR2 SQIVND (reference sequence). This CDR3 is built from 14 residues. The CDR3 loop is CASSPDYTTDTQYF. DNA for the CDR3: TGTGCCAGTAGTCCAGACTACACCACAGATACGCAGTATTTT.

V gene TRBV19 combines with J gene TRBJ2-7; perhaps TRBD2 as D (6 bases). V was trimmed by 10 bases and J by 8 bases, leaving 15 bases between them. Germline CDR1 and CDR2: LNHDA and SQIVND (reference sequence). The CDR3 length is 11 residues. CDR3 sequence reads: CATLQGGKQYF. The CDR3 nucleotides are TGTGCCACCCTGCAGGGAGGCAAGCAGTACTTC.

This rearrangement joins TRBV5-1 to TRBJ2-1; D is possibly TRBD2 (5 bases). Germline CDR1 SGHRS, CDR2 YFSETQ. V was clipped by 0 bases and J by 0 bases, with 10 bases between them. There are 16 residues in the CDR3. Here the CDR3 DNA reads TGCGCCAGCAGCTTGGGGCGTAGCGACTCCTACAATGAGCAGTTCTTC. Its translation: CASSLGRSDSYNEQFF. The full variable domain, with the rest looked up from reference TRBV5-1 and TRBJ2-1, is KAGVTQTPRYLIKTRGQQVTLSCSPISGHRSVSWYQQTPGQGLQFLFEYFSETQRNKGNFPGRFSGRQFSNSRSEMNVSTLELGDSALYLCASSLGRSDSYNEQFFGPGTRLTVL.

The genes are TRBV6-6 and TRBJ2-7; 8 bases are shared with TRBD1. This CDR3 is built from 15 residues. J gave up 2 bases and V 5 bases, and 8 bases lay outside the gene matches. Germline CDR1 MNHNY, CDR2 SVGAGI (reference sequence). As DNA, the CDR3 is TGTGCCAGCAGTACTCGGACAGGGAGCACCTACGAGCAGTACTTC. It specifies CASSTRTGSTYEQYF.

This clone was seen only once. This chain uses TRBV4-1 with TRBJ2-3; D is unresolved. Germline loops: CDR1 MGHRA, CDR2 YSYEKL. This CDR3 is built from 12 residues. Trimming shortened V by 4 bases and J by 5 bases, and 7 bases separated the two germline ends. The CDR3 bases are TGCGCCAGCAGCCTTCCGGGAGATACGCAGTATTTT. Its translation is CASSLPGDTQYF.

The DNA for the CDR3 is TGTGCCAGCAGCTTATACGGACGGGAGGCTGGGGCCAACGTCCTGACTTTC. The encoded protein is CASSLYGREAGANVLTF. This rearrangement joins TRBV11-1 to TRBJ2-6; 7 bases fit TRBD2. The junction had 6 bases not matched to a gene; V was cut back by 2 bases and J by 2 bases. Germline CDR1 reads SGHAT; CDR2 reads FQDESV (reference sequence). The CDR3 loop spans 17 amino acids.

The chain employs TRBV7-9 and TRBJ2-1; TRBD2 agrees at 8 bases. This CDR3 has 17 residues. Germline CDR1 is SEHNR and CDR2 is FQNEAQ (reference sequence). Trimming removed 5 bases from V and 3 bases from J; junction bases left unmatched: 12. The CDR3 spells CASSARPSLAGYNEQFF. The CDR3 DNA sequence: TGTGCCAGCAGCGCCCGCCCTAGTCTAGCGGGCTACAATGAGCAGTTCTTC.

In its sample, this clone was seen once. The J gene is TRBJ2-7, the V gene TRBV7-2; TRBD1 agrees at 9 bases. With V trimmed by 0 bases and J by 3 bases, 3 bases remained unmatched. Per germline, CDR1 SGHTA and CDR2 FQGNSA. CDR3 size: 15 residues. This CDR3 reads CASSLAGQGRYEQYF. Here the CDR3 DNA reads TGTGCCAGCAGCTTAGCAGGACAGGGGCGCTACGAGCAGTACTTC.

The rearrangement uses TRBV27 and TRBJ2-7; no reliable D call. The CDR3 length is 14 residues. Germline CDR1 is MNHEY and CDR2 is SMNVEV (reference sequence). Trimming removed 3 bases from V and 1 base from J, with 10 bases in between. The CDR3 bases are TGTGCCAGCAGTTTCGGCTCCCGTTCCTACGAGCAGTACTTC. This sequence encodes CASSFGSRSYEQYF.

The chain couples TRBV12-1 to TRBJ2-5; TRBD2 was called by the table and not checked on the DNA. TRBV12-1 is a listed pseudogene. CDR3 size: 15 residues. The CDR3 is CASSSHKTGVEAQYF. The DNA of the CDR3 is TGTGCCAGCAGCTCCCATAAGACGGGAGTAGAGGCCCAGTACTTC.

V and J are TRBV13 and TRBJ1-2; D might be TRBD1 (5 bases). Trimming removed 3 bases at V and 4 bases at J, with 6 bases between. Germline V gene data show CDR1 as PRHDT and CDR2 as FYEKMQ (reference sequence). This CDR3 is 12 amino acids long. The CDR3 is CASSFRVYGYTF. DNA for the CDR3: TGTGCCAGCAGCTTCAGGGTCTATGGCTACACCTTC.

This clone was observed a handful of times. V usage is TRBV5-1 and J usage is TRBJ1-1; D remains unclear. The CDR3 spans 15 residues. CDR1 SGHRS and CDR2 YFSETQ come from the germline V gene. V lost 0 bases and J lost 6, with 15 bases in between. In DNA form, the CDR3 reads TGCGCCAGCAGCTTGGTAGGACGCAGGAAACCTGAAGCTTTCTTT. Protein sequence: CASSLVGRRKPEAFF.

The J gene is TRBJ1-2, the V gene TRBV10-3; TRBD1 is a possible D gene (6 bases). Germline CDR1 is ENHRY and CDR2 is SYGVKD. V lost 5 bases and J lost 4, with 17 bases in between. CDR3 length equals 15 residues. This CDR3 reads CAISSVQGITYGYTF. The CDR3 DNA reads TGTGCCATCAGTAGCGTGCAGGGGATCACCTATGGCTACACCTTC.

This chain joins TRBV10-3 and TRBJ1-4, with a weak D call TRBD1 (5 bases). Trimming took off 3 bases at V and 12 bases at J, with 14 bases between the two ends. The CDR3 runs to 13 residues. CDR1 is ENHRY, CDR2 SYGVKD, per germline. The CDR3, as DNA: TGTGCCATCAGTGATAGCGGGGCCCCAGAACTGTTTTTT. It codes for CAISDSGAPELFF.

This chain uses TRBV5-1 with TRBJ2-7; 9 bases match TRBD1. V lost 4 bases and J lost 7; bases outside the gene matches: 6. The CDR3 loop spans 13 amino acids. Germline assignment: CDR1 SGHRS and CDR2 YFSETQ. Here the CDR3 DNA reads TGCGCCAGCAGCCCGGACAGGGGCTGGGAGCAGTACTTC. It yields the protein CASSPDRGWEQYF.

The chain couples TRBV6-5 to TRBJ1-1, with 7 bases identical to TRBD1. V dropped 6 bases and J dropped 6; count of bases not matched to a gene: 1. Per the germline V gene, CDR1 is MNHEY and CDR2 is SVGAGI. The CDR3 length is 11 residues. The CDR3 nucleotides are TGTGCCAGCAGGGGGACAGCTGAAGCTTTCTTT. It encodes CASRGTAEAFF.

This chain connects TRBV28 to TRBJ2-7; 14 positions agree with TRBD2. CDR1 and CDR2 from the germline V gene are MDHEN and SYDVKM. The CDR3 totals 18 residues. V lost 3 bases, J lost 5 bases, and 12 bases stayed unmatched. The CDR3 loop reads CASSFRTRLAGGRNEQYF. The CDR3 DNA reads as TGTGCCAGCAGTTTCCGGACTCGACTAGCGGGAGGGAGAAACGAGCAGTACTTC.

The chain's CDR3 is CASSLDETMVQYF. The CDR3 bases are TGTGCCAGCTCACTAGATGAGACGATGGTGCAGTACTTC. The chain carries TRBV18 and TRBJ2-7, with D unresolved. CDR1 is KGHSH, CDR2 LQKENI, per germline. Trimming took off 4 bases at V and 9 bases at J, with 16 bases between the two ends. This CDR3 has 13 residues.

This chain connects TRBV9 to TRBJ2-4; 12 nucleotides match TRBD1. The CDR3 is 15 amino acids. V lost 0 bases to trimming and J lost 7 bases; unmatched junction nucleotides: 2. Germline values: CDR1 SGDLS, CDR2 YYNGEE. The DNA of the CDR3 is TGTGCCAGCAGCGTAGATGGGACAGGGGGCAACATTCAGTACTTC. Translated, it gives CASSVDGTGGNIQYF.

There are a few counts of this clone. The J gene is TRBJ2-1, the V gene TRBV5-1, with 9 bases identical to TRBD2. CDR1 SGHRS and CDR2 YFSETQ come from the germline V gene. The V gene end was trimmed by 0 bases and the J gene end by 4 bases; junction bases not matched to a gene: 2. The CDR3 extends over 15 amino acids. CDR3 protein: CASSLGREGYNEQFF. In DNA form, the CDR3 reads TGCGCCAGCAGCTTGGGGCGGGAGGGATACAATGAGCAGTTCTTC.

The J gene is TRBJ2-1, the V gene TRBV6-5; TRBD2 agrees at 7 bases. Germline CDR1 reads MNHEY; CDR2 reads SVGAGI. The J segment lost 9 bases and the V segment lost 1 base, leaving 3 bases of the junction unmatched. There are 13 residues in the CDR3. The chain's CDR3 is CASSYWGGTEQFF. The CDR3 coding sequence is TGTGCCAGCAGTTACTGGGGGGGGACTGAGCAGTTCTTC.

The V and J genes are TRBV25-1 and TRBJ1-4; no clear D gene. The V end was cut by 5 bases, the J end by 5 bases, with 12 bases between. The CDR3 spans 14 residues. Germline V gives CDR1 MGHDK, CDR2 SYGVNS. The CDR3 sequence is CASSPGVGNEKLFF. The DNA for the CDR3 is TGTGCCAGCAGTCCGGGCGTTGGGAATGAAAAACTGTTTTTT.

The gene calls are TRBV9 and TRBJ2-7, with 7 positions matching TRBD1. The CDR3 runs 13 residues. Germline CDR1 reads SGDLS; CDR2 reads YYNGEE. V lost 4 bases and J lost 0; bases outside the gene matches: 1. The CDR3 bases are TGTGCCAGCAGCCGGGACAGCTCCTACGAGCAGTACTTC. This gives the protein CASSRDSSYEQYF.

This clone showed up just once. CDR3 loop: CAWSVNPTATNEKLFF. CDR3 sequence (DNA): TGTGCCTGGAGTGTAAATCCTACAGCAACTAATGAAAAACTGTTTTTT. The chain carries TRBV30 and TRBJ1-4, with D unclear. The length of the CDR3 is 16 residues. The germline gives CDR1 GTSNPN, CDR2 SVGIG (reference sequence). V was clipped by 0 bases and J by 0 bases, with 11 bases between them.

CDR3 nucleotide sequence: TGTGCCAGCAGTTACTCGGGCAGGGAATACCAAGAGACCCAGTACTTC. Translation: CASSYSGREYQETQYF. The chain is built from TRBV6-5 and TRBJ2-5; tentatively, D is TRBD1 (5 bases). Germline V lookup: CDR1 MNHEY, CDR2 SVGAGI. Trimming left V 0 bases short and J 0 bases short, with 11 bases between. The CDR3 totals 16 residues.